This T cell receptor beta chain was recorded in a study of read filtering for tumor transcriptome and immune sequencing. Study summary: Revised staging placed roughly 8 patients in R-ISS I, about 15 in II, 6 or 7 in III.

This CDR3 is 14 amino acids long. Germline CDR1 SGHAT, CDR2 FQDESV (reference sequence). V lost 4 bases and J 4 bases, leaving 13 bases between the germline ends. The library was built from about 400 ng RNA with molecular barcoded adaptors for alpha/delta and beta/gamma chains. In TCRdb, the reads were re-called with MiXCR into one record per CDR3 protein. The table records about 9,100 distinct CDR3 sequences, 15% to 20% of them present only once. There are a few counts of this clonotype. Just one base apart from a much larger clone, this may be a read error. The genes are TRBV11-1 and TRBJ2-5, with TRBD1 as a possible D gene (5 bases). This clonotype originated in a donor over 35 with multiple myeloma. Sequencing used a population of CD138-negative cells sorted from bone marrow. The CDR3 reads CASSSDTYRETQYF. DNA for the CDR3: TGTGCCAGCAGCTCGGACACGTACCGAGAGACCCAGTACTTC.